The 2 T cell receptor beta chains below come from one sample, sequenced in a study of blood T cell repertoires in COVID-19. Only in-frame clones appear in the TCRdb table, and some are missing; sequencing was by immunoSEQ multiplex PCR. Here the sample spans almost 400,000 clones, 87% being singletons. The sample consisted of peripheral blood. The source of these receptors is a woman in her sixties or seventies with COVID-19, enrolled during active disease.

V and J are TRBV30 and TRBJ2-5; TRBD1 might be the D (6 bases). Trimming pared 3 bases from V and 5 bases from J, leaving 13 bases between. This CDR3 spans 13 amino acids. The V gene's germline CDR1 is GTSNPN and CDR2 SVGIG (reference sequence). The CDR3 DNA reads as TGTGCCTGGAGGCTACAGGGCAGGGAGACCCAGTACTTC. Translating it yields CAWRLQGRETQYF.

The chain has TRBV24-1 and TRBJ1-1, with 7 bases lining up with TRBD1. The CDR3 runs to 13 residues. V lost 4 bases and J lost 6; bases outside the gene matches: 4. Looked up from germline, CDR1 is KGHDR and CDR2 is SFDVKD. The CDR3 DNA follows: TGTGCCACCAGTGACGCCGGGACAGCTGAAGCTTTCTTT. Protein: CATSDAGTAEAFF.